A selection of T cell receptor beta chains follows, all from one sample in a study of T cells after yellow fever vaccination. Each CDR3 protein gets one entry after TCRdb re-called the 5' RACE reads with MiXCR. The table shows 300,000 to 350,000 distinct CDR3 sequences, with 3% to 4.5% occurring only once. The sequencing here drew on PBMCs, taken 5 days after the yellow fever booster vaccination. The receptors shown here come from a man aged 18 to 30 who received the YFV17D yellow fever vaccine. The CDR3 runs from the conserved cysteine through the conserved F or W. The order of the fields is V gene, clone size, J gene, D gene, CDR3 protein, CDR3 DNA. The D gene is left open where the match is weak. Clone size is stated in some rows and not others, as once, few, many or a class when expanded.

TRBV20-1	few	TRBJ1-5	-	CSAGRQINQPQHF	TGCAGTGCCGGTCGACAGATCAATCAGCCCCAGCATTTT
TRBV4-3	few	TRBJ1-5	-	CASSQAPGLGQPQHF	TGCGCCAGCAGCCAAGCACCAGGGTTGGGTCAGCCCCAGCATTTT
TRBV19	few	TRBJ2-3	-	CASGQRTSTDTQYF	TGTGCCAGTGGTCAGAGGACTAGCACAGATACGCAGTATTTT
TRBV5-4	-	TRBJ2-5	-	CASSLGYGGTQYF	TGTGCCAGCAGCTTGGGATACGGGGGGACCCAGTACTTC
TRBV10-3	few	TRBJ2-2	-	CAINRQGVTGELFF	TGTGCCATCAACCGGCAGGGAGTAACCGGGGAGCTGTTTTTT
TRBV6-2/TRBV6-3	-	TRBJ2-3	TRBD1	CASMYRTGTGGTDTQYF	TGTGCCAGCATGTACAGAACCGGGACAGGGGGCACGGATACGCAGTATTTT
TRBV5-1	many	TRBJ1-6	-	CASREDTGTAGSPLHF	TGCGCCAGCAGAGAGGACACCGGGACCGCGGGTTCACCCCTCCACTTT
TRBV12-3/TRBV12-4	many	TRBJ2-1	TRBD2	CASTLLGAGGQFF	TGTGCCAGCACCCTCCTGGGGGCGGGGGGGCAGTTCTTC
TRBV20-1	-	TRBJ2-5	-	CSARDPWAQETQYF	TGCAGTGCTAGAGACCCCTGGGCCCAAGAGACCCAGTACTTC
TRBV24-1	few	TRBJ1-1	TRBD1	CATSDYQGAPAFF	TGTGCCACCAGTGATTACCAGGGGGCGCCAGCTTTCTTT
TRBV4-1	many	TRBJ2-2	TRBD1	CASSRGQTTGELFF	TGCGCCAGCAGCCGGGGACAGACCACCGGGGAGCTGTTTTTT
TRBV28	many	TRBJ1-1	-	CASRGPVNTEAFF	TGTGCCAGTCGAGGACCCGTGAACACTGAAGCTTTCTTT
TRBV7-2	many	TRBJ1-1	TRBD1	CASSLDRGGTEAFF	TGTGCCAGCAGCTTAGACAGGGGGGGCACTGAAGCTTTCTTT
TRBV10-2	-	TRBJ2-7	-	CASTDSYEQYF	TGCGCCAGCACCGATTCCTACGAGCAGTACTTC
TRBV9	-	TRBJ2-7	TRBD1	CASSVGDRIDEQYF	TGTGCCAGCAGCGTAGGGGACAGAATCGACGAGCAGTACTTC
TRBV18	-	TRBJ1-4	-	CASTTAPNEKLFF	TGTGCCAGCACGACAGCCCCTAATGAAAAACTGTTTTTT
TRBV20-1	few	TRBJ1-2	TRBD1	CSAEGQTYGYTF	TGCAGTGCTGAGGGACAGACTTATGGCTACACCTTC
TRBV5-1	-	TRBJ2-1	-	CASSPLGNNEQFF	TGCGCCAGCAGCCCACTAGGGAACAATGAGCAGTTCTTC
TRBV18	many	TRBJ2-7	-	CASSRFRDGSSYEQYF	TGTGCCAGCTCACGGTTCCGGGACGGGAGCTCCTACGAGCAGTACTTC
TRBV6-5	few	TRBJ2-6	-	CASTAMATGANVLTF	TGTGCCAGCACCGCAATGGCCACAGGGGCCAACGTCCTGACTTTC
TRBV6-6	many	TRBJ1-1	-	CASSWTANTEAFF	TGTGCCAGCAGTTGGACAGCGAACACTGAAGCTTTCTTT
TRBV18	-	TRBJ2-7	-	CASSRSRTEDYEQYF	TGTGCCAGCTCACGGAGTAGGACCGAAGACTACGAGCAGTACTTC
TRBV7-9	-	TRBJ2-5	-	CASTHAEGKETQYF	TGTGCCAGCACCCACGCTGAGGGGAAAGAGACCCAGTACTTC
TRBV5-6	many	TRBJ2-3	-	CASSLVVSTDTQYF	TGTGCCAGCAGCTTGGTAGTGAGCACAGATACGCAGTATTTT
TRBV6-5	many	TRBJ2-5	TRBD2	CASRTSGGNQETQYF	TGTGCCAGCAGGACTAGCGGGGGGAACCAAGAGACCCAGTACTTC
TRBV5-1	many	TRBJ1-1	TRBD1	CASSLDRGQGTEAFF	TGCGCCAGCAGCTTGGATAGGGGGCAAGGAACTGAAGCTTTCTTT
TRBV9	-	TRBJ2-7	-	CASSVSTRVDEQYF	TGTGCCAGCAGCGTAAGTACGAGGGTGGACGAGCAGTACTTC
TRBV2	few	TRBJ1-2	-	CASSDPSGRDYGYTF	TGTGCCAGCAGTGACCCCTCCGGCAGGGACTATGGCTACACCTTC
TRBV28	many	TRBJ1-5	-	CASSLGANSNQPQHF	TGTGCCAGCAGTTTAGGAGCCAATAGCAATCAGCCCCAGCATTTT
TRBV5-4	many	TRBJ2-7	-	CASSSKTSSYEQYF	TGTGCCAGCAGCTCCAAGACCAGCTCCTACGAGCAGTACTTC
TRBV12-3/TRBV12-4	few	TRBJ2-1	-	CASRLTGEQFF	TGTGCCAGCAGACTGACGGGTGAGCAGTTCTTC
TRBV20-1	few	TRBJ1-5	TRBD1	CSAAGLVTGGVNQPQHF	TGCAGTGCCGCGGGACTCGTGACAGGGGGAGTCAATCAGCCCCAGCATTTT
TRBV20-1	few	TRBJ2-3	TRBD2	CSASWMGLASRVPSTDTQYF	TGCAGTGCTAGTTGGATGGGACTAGCGAGCAGGGTCCCTAGCACAGATACGCAGTATTTT
TRBV7-2	many	TRBJ2-3	-	CASRPYTDTQYF	TGTGCCAGCAGGCCTTACACAGATACGCAGTATTTT
TRBV5-1	many	TRBJ1-1	-	CASSFRGMNTEAFF	TGCGCCAGCAGCTTTAGGGGCATGAACACTGAAGCTTTCTTT
TRBV6-5	-	TRBJ2-1	-	CASRRGGEQFF	TGTGCCAGCAGGAGGGGAGGCGAGCAGTTCTTC
TRBV9	-	TRBJ1-1	TRBD1	CASSPRGKTEAFF	TGTGCCAGCAGTCCCAGGGGGAAGACTGAAGCTTTCTTT
TRBV29-1	many	TRBJ2-2	-	CSVEDTGELFF	TGCAGCGTTGAGGACACCGGGGAGCTGTTTTTT
TRBV28	many	TRBJ1-4	-	CASSLSVLEKLFF	TGTGCCAGCAGTTTGTCCGTACTTGAAAAACTGTTTTTT